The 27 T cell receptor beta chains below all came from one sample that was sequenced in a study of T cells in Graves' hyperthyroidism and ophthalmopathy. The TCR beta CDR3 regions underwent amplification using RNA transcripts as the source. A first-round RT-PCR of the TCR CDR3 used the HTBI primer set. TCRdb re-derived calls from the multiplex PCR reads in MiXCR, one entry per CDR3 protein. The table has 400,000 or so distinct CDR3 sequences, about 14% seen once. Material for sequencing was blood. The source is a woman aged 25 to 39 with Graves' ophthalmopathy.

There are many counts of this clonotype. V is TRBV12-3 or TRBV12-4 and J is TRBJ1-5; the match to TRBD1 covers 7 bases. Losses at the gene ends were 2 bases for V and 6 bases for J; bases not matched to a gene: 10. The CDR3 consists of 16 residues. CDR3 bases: TGTGCCAGCAGTTTACCCGGGACAGCCGGCAGTCAGCCCCAGCATTTT. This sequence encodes CASSLPGTAGSQPQHF.

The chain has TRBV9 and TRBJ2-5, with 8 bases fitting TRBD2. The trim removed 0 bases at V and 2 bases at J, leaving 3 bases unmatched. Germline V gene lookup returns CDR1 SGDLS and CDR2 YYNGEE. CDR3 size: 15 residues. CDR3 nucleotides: TGTGCCAGCAGCGTAGCGGGGGGGGATCAAGAGACCCAGTACTTC. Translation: CASSVAGGDQETQYF.

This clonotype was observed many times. CDR3 sequence reads: CASSPQANSPLHF. The DNA for the CDR3 is TGTGCCAGCTCACCACAAGCGAATTCACCCCTCCACTTT. The chain is built from TRBV18 and TRBJ1-6; the D is unclear. V dropped 1 base and J dropped 7 bases, with 5 bases sitting between them. This CDR3 is 13 amino acids long. Germline-derived CDR1 and CDR2 are KGHSH and LQKENI. Full variable domain (remainder filled in from reference TRBV18 and TRBJ1-6): NAGVMQNPRHLVRRRGQEARLRCSPMKGHSHVYWYRQLPEEGLKFMVYLQKENIIDESGMPKERFSAEFPKEGPSILRIQQVVRGDSAAYFCASSPQANSPLHFGNGTRLTVT.

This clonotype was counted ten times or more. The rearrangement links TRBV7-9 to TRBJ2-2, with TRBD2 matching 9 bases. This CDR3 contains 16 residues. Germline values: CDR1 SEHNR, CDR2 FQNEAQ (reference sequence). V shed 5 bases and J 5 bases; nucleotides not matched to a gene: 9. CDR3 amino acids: CASSPEGLAGTGELFF. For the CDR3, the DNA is TGTGCCAGCAGCCCAGAGGGGCTAGCGGGGACCGGGGAGCTGTTTTTT.

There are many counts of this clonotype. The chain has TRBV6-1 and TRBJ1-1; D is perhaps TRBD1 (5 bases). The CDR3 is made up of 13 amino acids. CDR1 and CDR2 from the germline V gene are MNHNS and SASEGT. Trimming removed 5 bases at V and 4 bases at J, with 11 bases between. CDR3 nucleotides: TGTGCCAGCAGTTACAGGCGCGGCACTGAAGCTTTCTTT. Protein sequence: CASSYRRGTEAFF.

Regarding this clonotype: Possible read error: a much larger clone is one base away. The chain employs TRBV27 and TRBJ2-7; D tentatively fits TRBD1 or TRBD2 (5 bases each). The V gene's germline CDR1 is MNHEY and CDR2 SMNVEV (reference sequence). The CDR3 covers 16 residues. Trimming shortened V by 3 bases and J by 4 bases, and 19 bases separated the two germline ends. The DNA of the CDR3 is TGTGCCAGCAGTTTCCATTCCGGGGCAGTCATGTACGAGCAGTACTTC. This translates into CASSFHSGAVMYEQYF.

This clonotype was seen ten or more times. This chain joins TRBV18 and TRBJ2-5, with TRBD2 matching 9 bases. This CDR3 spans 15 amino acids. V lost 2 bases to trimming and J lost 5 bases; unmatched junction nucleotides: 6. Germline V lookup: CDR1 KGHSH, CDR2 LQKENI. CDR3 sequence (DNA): TGTGCCAGCTCACCAATGATAGCGGGGGCGGAGACCCAGTACTTC. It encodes CASSPMIAGAETQYF. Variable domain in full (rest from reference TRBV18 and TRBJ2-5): NAGVMQNPRHLVRRRGQEARLRCSPMKGHSHVYWYRQLPEEGLKFMVYLQKENIIDESGMPKERFSAEFPKEGPSILRIQQVVRGDSAAYFCASSPMIAGAETQYFGPGTRLLVL.

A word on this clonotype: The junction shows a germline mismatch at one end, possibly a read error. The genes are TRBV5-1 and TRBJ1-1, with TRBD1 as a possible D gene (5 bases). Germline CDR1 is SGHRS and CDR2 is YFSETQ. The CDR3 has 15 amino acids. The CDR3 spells CASSLSSQVNTEGFF. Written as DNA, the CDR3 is TGCGCCAGCAGCTTGTCATCACAGGTGAACACTGAAGGTTTCTTT.

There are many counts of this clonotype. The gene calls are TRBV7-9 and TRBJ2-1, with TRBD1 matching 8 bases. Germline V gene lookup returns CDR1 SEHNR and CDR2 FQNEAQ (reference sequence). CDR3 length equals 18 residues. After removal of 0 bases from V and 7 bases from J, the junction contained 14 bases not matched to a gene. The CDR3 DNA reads TGTGCCAGCAGCTTAGCGCGGGACAGGACACTTAAGGTGAATGAGCAGTTCTTC. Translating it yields CASSLARDRTLKVNEQFF.

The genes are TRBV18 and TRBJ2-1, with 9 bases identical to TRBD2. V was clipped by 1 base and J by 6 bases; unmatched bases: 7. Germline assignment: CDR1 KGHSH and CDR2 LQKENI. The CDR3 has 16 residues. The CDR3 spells CASSPRASGGFNEQFF. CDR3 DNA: TGTGCCAGCTCACCACGGGCCAGCGGGGGGTTCAATGAGCAGTTCTTC.

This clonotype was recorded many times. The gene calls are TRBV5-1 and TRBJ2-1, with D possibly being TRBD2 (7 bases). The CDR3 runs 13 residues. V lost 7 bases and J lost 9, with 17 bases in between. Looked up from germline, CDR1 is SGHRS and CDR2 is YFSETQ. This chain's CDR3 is CASDHGGHGEQFF. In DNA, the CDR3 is TGCGCCAGCGATCACGGGGGGCACGGTGAGCAGTTCTTC.

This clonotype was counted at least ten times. DNA for the CDR3: TGTGCCAGCAGATTTTTAGTGAACACTGAAGCTTTCTTT. Translation: CASRFLVNTEAFF. This chain links TRBV6-1 with TRBJ1-1, with D hard to call. Trimming shortened V by 6 bases and J by 0 bases, and 8 bases separated the two germline ends. CDR3 length equals 13 residues. The germline V gene encodes CDR1 MNHNS and CDR2 SASEGT.

The CDR3 here is CASSPEPQGNQPQHF. Here the CDR3 DNA reads TGTGCCAGCAGCCCGGAACCACAGGGCAATCAGCCCCAGCATTTT. V usage is TRBV5-4 and J usage is TRBJ1-5; a weak D match, TRBD1 (5 bases). The CDR3 has 15 amino acids. Germline V gene lookup returns CDR1 SGHNT and CDR2 YYREEE (reference sequence). V dropped 4 bases and J dropped 2 bases, with 13 bases sitting between them.

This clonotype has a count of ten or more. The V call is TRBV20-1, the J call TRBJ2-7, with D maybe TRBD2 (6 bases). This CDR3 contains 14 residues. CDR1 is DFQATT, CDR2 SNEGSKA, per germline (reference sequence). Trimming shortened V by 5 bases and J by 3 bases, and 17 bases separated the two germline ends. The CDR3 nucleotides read TGCAGTGCTCATTCGGGACTCGGGCTCTACGAGCAGTACTTC. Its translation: CSAHSGLGLYEQYF.

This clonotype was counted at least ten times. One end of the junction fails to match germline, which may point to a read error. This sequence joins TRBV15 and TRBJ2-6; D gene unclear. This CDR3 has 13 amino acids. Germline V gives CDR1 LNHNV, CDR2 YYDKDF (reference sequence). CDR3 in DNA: TGTGCCACCAGCAGAGATGGGATTAGGACGTCTTCTTTC. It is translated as CATSRDGIRTSSF.

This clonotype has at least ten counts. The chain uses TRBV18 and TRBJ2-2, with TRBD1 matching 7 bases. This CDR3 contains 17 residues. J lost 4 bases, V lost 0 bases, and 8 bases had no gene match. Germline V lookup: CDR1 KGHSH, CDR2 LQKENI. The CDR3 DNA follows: TGTGCCAGCTCACCACCGGGACAGAAGAGAGTCACCGGGGAGCTGTTTTTT. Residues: CASSPPGQKRVTGELFF.

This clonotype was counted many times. The CDR3 protein is CAWAKSNRANQPQHF. The DNA for the CDR3 is TGTGCCTGGGCTAAAAGTAACAGGGCCAATCAGCCCCAGCATTTT. The V call is TRBV30, the J call TRBJ1-5, with a weak D call TRBD1 (6 bases). The CDR3 consists of 15 residues. Trimming left V 5 bases short and J 3 bases short, with 17 bases between. Germline V CDR1 and CDR2: GTSNPN, SVGIG (reference sequence).

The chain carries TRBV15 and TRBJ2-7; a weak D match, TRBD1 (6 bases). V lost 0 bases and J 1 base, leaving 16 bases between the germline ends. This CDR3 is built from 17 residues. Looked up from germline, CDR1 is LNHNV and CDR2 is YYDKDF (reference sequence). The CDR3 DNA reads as TGTGCCACCAGCAGAGATGGGGGCAGCGAGCTTTCCTACGAGCAGTACTTC. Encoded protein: CATSRDGGSELSYEQYF.

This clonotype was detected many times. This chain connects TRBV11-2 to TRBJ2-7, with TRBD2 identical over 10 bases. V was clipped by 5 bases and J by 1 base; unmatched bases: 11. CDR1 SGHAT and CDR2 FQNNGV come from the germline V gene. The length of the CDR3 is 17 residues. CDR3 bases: TGTGCCAGCAGCGTATTAGGAACTAGCGGGGCTTCCTACGAGCAGTACTTC. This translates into CASSVLGTSGASYEQYF.

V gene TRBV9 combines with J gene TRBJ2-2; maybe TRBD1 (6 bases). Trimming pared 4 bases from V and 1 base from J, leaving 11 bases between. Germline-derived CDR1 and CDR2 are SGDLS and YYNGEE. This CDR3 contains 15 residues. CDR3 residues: CASSRDILNTGELFF. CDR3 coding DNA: TGTGCCAGCAGCCGGGACATTTTGAACACCGGGGAGCTGTTTTTT.

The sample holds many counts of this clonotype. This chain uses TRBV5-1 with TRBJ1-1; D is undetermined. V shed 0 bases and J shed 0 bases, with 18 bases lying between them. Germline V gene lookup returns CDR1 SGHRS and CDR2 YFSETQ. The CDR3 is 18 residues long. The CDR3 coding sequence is TGCGCCAGCAGCTTGGGAAAATCGACTCAGGTTATGAACACTGAAGCTTTCTTT. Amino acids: CASSLGKSTQVMNTEAFF.

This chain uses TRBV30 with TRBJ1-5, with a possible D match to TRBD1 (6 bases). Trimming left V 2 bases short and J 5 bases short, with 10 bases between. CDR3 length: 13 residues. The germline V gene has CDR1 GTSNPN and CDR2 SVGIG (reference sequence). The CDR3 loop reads CAWSWDKYQPQHF. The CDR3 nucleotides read TGTGCCTGGAGTTGGGACAAATATCAGCCCCAGCATTTT.

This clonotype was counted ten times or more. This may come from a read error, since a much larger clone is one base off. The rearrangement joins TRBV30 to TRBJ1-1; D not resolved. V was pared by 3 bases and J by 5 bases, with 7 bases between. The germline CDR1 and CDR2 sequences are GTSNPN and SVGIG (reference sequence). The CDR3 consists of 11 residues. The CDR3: CAWRNLTEAFF. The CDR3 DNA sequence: TGTGCCTGGAGGAACTTAACTGAAGCTTTCTTT.

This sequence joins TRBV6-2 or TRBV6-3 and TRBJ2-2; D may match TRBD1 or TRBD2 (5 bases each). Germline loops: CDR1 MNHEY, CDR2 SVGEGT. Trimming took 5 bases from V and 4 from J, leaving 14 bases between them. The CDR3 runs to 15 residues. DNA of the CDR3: TGTGCCAGCAGTCCGCCCGGGACCGTCACCGGGGAGCTGTTTTTT. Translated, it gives CASSPPGTVTGELFF.

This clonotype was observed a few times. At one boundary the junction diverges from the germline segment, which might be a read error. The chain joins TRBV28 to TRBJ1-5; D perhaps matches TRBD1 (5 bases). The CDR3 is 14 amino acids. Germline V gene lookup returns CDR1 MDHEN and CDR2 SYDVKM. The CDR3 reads CASANGGWRQHQHF. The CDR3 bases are TGTGCCAGCGCCAACGGGGGATGGAGGCAGCACCAGCATTTT.

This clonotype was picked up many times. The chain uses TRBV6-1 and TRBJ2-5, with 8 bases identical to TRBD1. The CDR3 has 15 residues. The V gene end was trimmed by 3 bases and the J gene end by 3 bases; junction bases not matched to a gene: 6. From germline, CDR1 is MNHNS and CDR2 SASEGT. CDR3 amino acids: CASSDPGQGKETQYF. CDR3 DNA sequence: TGTGCCAGCAGTGACCCCGGACAGGGAAAAGAGACCCAGTACTTC.

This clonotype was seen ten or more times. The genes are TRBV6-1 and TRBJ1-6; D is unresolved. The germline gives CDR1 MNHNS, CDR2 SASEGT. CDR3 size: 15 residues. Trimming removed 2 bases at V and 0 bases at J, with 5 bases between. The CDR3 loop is CASSEQSSYNSPLHF. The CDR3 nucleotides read TGTGCCAGCAGTGAACAGAGCTCCTATAATTCACCCCTCCACTTT.